This TCR beta chain was recorded in a study of pediatric ulcerative colitis. The method was immunoSEQ multiplex PCR; TCRdb's version includes in-frame clones alone and lacks a portion of them. The sample has tens of thousands of clones, roughly 70% seen once. The CDR3 runs 12 residues. Germline V gives CDR1 SGHAT, CDR2 FQNNGV. Trimming removed 2 bases from V and 1 base from J, with 3 bases in between. Rectal tissue came from one to two pinch biopsies taken at colonoscopy. The chain links TRBV11-2 to TRBJ2-7; D remains ambiguous. The clonotype was recovered from a boy younger than 18 with severe ulcerative colitis. Sequencing input: gut tissue. The CDR3 coding sequence is TGTGCCAGCAGCTTAAGGTCCTACGAGCAGTACTTC. This sequence encodes CASSLRSYEQYF.